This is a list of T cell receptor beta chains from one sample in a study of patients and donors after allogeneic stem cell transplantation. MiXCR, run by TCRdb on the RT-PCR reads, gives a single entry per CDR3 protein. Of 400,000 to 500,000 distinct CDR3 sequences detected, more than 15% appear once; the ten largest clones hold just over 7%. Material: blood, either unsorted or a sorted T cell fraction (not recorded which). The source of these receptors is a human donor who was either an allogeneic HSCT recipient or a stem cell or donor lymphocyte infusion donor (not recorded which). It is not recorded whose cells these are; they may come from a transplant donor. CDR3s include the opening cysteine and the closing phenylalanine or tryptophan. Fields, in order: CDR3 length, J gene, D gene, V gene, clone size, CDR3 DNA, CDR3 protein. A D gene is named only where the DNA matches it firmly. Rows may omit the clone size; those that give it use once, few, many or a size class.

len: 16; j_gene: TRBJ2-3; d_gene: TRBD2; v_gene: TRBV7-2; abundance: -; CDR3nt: TGTGCCAGCAGCAAAGGACTAGCGGGGGGGACAGATACGCAGTATTTT; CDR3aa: CASSKGLAGGTDTQYF
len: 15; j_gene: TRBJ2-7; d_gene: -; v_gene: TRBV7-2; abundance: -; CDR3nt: TGTGCCAGCAGCTGGGGAGGACGGGGAGCCTACGAGCAGTACTTC; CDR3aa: CASSWGGRGAYEQYF
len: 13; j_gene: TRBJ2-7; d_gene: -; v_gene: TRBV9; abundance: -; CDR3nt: TGTGCCAGCGGCAGGGATCCGGCCTACGAGCAGTACTTC; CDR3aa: CASGRDPAYEQYF
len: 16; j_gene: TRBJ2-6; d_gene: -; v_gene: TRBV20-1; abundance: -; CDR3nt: TGCAGTGCTAAGAAAATATTGCCCTCTGGGGCCAACGTCCTGACTTTC; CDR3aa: CSAKKILPSGANVLTF
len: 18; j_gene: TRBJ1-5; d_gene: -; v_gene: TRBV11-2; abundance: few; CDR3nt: TGTGCCAGCAGCTTAGTCCACAGGGTTGGTGATAGCAATCAGCCCCAGCATTTT; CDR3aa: CASSLVHRVGDSNQPQHF
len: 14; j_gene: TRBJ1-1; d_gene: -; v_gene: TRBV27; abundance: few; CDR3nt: TGTGCCAGCAGTTTTGGACCGAAGAACACTGAAGCTTTCTTT; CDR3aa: CASSFGPKNTEAFF
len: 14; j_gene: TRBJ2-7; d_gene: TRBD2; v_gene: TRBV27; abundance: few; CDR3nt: TGTGCCAGCAGCCCACTAGCGGGTCCCTACGAGCAGTACTTC; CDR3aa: CASSPLAGPYEQYF
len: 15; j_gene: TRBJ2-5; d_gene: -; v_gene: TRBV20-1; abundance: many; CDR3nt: TGCAGTGCTAGACGCGACACCCCCCGAGCGGAGACCCAGTACTTC; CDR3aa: CSARRDTPRAETQYF
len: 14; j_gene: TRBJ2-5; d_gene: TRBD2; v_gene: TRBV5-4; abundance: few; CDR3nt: TGTGCCAGCAACTTGCGGTCGGGAGGAAAGACCCAGTACTTC; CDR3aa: CASNLRSGGKTQYF
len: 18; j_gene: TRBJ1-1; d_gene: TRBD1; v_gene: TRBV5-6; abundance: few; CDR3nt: TGTGCCAGCAGCTATAATGTAGGGACAGGTAGAATGTACACTGAAGCTTTCTTT; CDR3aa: CASSYNVGTGRMYTEAFF
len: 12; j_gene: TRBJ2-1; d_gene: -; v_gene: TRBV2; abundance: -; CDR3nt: TGTGCCAGAGGGACTTCTTACAATGAGCAGTTCTTC; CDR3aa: CARGTSYNEQFF
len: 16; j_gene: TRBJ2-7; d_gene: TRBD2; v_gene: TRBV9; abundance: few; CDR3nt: TGTGCCAGCAGCGGGGGGGCTAGCGGGACCTCCTACGAGCAGTACTTC; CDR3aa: CASSGGASGTSYEQYF
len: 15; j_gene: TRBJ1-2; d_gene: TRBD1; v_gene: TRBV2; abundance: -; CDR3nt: TGTGCCAGCAGAAGGACAGGGGGGCTTGACTATGGCTACACCTTC; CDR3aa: CASRRTGGLDYGYTF
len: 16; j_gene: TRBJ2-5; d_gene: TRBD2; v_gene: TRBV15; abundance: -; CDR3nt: TGTGCCACCGTGGAGGGACGAAGCGGGGGTAAAGAGACCCAGTACTTC; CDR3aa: CATVEGRSGGKETQYF
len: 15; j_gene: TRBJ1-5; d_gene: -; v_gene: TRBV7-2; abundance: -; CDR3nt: TGTGCCAGCAGCTTATCGTCAATTGGCAATCAGCCCCAGCATTTT; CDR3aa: CASSLSSIGNQPQHF
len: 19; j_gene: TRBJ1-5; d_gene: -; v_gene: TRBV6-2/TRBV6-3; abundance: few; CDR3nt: TGTGCCAGCAGACCAACCCGGCGGGGGACTCCTTATAGCAATCAGCCCCAGCATTTT; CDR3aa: CASRPTRRGTPYSNQPQHF
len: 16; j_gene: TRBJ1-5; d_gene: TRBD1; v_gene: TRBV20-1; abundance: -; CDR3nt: TGCAGTGCTAGAGGGGGACAGCCAAATAGCAATCAGCCCCAGCATTTT; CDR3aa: CSARGGQPNSNQPQHF
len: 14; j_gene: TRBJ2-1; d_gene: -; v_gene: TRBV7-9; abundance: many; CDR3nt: TGTGCCAGCAGCGCGGAAGGACTCTACAATGAGCAGTTCTTC; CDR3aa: CASSAEGLYNEQFF
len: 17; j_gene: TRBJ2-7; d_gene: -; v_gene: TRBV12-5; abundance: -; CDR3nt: TGTGCTAGTGGTTTGGTACTCGGCCAGGGAGCCTCCTACGAGCAGTACTTC; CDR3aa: CASGLVLGQGASYEQYF
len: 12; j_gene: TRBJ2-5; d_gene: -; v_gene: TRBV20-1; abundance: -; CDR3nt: TGCAGTGCGCGGGCCCCCCCGGAGACCCAGTACTTC; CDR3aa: CSARAPPETQYF
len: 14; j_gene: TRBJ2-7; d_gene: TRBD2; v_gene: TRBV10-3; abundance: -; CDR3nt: TGTGCCATCCGGCCGACTAGCGGCGCCTACGAGCAGTACTTC; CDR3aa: CAIRPTSGAYEQYF
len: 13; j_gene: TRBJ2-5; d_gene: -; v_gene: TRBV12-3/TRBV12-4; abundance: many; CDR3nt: TGTGCCAGCAGTTTAGGGCCTGTGGAGACCCAGTACTTC; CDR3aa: CASSLGPVETQYF
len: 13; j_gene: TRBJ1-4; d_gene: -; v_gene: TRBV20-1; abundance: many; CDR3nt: TGCAGTGCGAGTGGCGCAACTAATGAAAAACTGTTTTTT; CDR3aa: CSASGATNEKLFF
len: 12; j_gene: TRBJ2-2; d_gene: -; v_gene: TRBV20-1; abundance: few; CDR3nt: TGCAGTGCTAGGGGTAGTGGCGGGGAGCTGTTTTTT; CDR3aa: CSARGSGGELFF
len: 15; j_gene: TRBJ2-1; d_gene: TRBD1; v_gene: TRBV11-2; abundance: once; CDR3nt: TGTGCCAGCAGCTTAGGTCGGACAGGGGGCCATGAGCAGTTCTTC; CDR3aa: CASSLGRTGGHEQFF
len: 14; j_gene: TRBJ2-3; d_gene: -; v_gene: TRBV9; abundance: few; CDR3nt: TGTGCCAGCAGCCCCCTAGGATGGGCAGATACGCAGTATTTT; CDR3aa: CASSPLGWADTQYF
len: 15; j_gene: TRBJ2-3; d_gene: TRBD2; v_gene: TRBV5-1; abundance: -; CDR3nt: TGCGCCAGCACTCAACTAGCGGGAGGGACAGATACGCAGTATTTT; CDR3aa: CASTQLAGGTDTQYF
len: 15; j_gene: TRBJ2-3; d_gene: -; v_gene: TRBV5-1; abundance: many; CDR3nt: TGCGCCAGCAGTTCGGAGATACCGAGCACAGATACGCAGTATTTT; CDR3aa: CASSSEIPSTDTQYF
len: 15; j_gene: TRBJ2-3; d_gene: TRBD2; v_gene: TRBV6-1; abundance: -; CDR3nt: TGTGCCAGCAGTCCTAGCGGGGGGGAAACAGATACGCAGTATTTT; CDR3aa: CASSPSGGETDTQYF
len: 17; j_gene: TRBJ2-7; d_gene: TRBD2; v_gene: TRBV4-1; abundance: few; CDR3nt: TGCGCCAGCAGCCAACGAGGAGCGGGGGAGAGCTCCTACGAGCAGTACTTC; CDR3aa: CASSQRGAGESSYEQYF
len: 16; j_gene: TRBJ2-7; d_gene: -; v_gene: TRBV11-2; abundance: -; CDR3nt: TGTGCCAGCAGCTTATTGAGGAGCGTCTACTCCTACGAGCAGTACTTC; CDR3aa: CASSLLRSVYSYEQYF
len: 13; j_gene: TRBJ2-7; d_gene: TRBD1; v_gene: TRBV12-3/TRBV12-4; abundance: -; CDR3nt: TGTGCCAGCAGCGGGACAGTCCCCTACGAGCAGTACTTC; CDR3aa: CASSGTVPYEQYF
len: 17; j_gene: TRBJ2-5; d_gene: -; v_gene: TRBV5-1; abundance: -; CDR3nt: TGCGCCAGCAGCTTGGCCCGGGGGGCTGGGACAGAAGAGACCCAGTACTTC; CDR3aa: CASSLARGAGTEETQYF
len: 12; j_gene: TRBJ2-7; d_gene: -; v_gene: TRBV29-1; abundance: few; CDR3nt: TGCAGCGTTGAAGTTGGATTAGGCGAGCAGTACTTC; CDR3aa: CSVEVGLGEQYF
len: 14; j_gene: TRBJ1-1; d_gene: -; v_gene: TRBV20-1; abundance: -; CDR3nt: TGCAGTGCTAGAGATTTGGGGGTTTACACTGAAGCTTTCTTT; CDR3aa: CSARDLGVYTEAFF
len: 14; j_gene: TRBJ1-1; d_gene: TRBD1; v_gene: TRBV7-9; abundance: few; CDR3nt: TGTGCCAGCAGCTTTGGACAGGGGGGGGCTGAAGCTTTCTTT; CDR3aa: CASSFGQGGAEAFF
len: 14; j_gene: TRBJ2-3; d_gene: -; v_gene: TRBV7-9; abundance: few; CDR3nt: TGTGCCAGCAGCTTTTCGAAGGGGACAGATACGCAGTATTTT; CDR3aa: CASSFSKGTDTQYF
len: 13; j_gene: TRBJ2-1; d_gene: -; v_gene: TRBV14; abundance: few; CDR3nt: TGTGCCAGCTCCCCCGGGACCCACAATGAGCAGTTCTTC; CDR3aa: CASSPGTHNEQFF
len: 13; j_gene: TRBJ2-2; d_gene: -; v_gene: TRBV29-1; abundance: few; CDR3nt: TGCAGCGTTGACAGGGGGGAGGCCGGGGAGCTGTTTTTT; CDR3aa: CSVDRGEAGELFF
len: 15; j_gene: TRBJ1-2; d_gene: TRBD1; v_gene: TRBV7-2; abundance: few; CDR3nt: TGTGCCAGCAGCTCCCGGGACAGGGCTATCTATGGCTACACCTTC; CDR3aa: CASSSRDRAIYGYTF
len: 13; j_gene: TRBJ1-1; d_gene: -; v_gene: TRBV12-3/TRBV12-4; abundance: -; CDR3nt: TGTGCCAGCAGTTCCGGGACGCCTTCTGAAGCTTTCTTT; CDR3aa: CASSSGTPSEAFF
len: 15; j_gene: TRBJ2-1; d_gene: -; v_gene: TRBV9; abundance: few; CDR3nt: TGTGCCAGCAGCGTAGGCCCTGGACAGAACAATGAGCAGTTCTTC; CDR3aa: CASSVGPGQNNEQFF
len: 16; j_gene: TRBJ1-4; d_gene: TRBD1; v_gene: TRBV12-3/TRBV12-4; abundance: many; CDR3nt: TGTGCCAGCAGCGACCGACCAGGGGGAACTAATGAAAAACTGTTTTTT; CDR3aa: CASSDRPGGTNEKLFF
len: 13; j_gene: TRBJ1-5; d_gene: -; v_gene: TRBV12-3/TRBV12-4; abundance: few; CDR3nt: TGTGCCAGCAGTCAACAGGGAAAGCAGCCCCAGCATTTT; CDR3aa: CASSQQGKQPQHF
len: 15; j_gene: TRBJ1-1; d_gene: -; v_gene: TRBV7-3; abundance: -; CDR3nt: TGTGCCAGCAGCTTAACCCCGGTTATGAACACTGAAGCTTTCTTT; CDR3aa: CASSLTPVMNTEAFF
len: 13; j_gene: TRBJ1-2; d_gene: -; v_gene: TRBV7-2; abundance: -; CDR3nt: TGTGCCAGCCAATCACGCAGTTTATATGGCTACACCTTC; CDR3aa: CASQSRSLYGYTF
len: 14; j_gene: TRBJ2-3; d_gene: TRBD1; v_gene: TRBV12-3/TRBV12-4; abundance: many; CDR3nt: TGTGCCAGCAGTTGGGGGACAGAAGGAGATACGCAGTATTTT; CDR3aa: CASSWGTEGDTQYF